Below, one TCR beta chain is given with its context. The sample comes from a study of blood T cells in healthy people across ages. There are 15 residues in the CDR3. Germline CDR1 and CDR2: KGHDR and SFDVKD. Alongside a J-beta primer mix, a sample-barcoded 5' primer served in a second PCR lasting roughly 7 to 11 cycles. Each cDNA molecule, via a template-switch adaptor with 12 random nucleotides, was tagged. One entry per CDR3 protein results from TCRdb running MiXCR on the 5' RACE reads. The table has 1.5 million to 2 million distinct CDR3 sequences, around half seen once; the top ten hold around 2.1%.

Sample: blood. The sequence derives from a woman aged 40 to 50 in good health. The gene calls are TRBV24-1 and TRBJ2-7, with 8 bases aligning to TRBD1. The J call is doubtful: the DNA matches TRBJ2-5 better. The CDR3 reads CATAGQGSGEETQYF. The DNA of the CDR3 is TGTGCCACCGCTGGACAGGGATCAGGGGAAGAGACCCAGTACTTC.